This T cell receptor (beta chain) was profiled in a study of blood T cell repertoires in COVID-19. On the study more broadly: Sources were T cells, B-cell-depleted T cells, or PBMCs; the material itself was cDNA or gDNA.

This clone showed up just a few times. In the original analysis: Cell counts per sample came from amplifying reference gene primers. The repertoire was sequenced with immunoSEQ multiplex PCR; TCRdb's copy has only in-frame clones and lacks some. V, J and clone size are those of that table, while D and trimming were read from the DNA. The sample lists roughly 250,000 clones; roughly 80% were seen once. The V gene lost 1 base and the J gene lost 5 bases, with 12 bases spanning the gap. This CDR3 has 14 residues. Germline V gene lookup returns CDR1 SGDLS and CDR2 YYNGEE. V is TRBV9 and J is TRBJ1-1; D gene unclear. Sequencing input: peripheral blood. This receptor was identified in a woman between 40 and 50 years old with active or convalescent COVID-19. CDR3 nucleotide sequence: TGTGCCAGCAGCGTAAGCACAGCAAGAACTGAAGCTTTCTTT. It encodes CASSVSTARTEAFF.